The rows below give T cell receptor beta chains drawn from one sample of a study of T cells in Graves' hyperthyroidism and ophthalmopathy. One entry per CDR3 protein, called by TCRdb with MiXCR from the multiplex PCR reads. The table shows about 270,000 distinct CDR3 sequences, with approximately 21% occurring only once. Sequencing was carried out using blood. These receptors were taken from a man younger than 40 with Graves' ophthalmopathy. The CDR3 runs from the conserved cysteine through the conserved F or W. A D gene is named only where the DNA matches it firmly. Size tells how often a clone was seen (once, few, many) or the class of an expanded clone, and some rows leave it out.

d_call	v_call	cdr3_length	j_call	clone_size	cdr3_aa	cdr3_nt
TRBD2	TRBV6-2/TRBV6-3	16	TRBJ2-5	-	CASSYTGLAGVETQYF	TGTGCCAGCAGTTACACGGGACTAGCGGGAGTTGAGACCCAGTACTTC
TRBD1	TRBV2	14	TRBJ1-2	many	CASSGAGQGYGYTF	TGTGCCAGCAGTGGAGCGGGACAGGGATATGGCTACACCTTC
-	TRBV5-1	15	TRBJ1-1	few	CASTVGPGSNTEAFF	TGCGCCAGCACCGTAGGGCCGGGTTCGAACACTGAAGCTTTCTTT
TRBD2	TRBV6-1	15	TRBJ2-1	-	CASRAHQTSANEQFF	TGTGCCAGCAGAGCCCACCAGACTAGCGCCAATGAGCAGTTCTTC
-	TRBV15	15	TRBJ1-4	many	CATSTTGGLNEKLFF	TGTGCCACCAGCACCACGGGAGGACTTAATGAAAAACTGTTTTTT
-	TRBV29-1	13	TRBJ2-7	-	CSVKAVSSYEQYF	TGCAGCGTGAAGGCGGTAAGCTCCTACGAGCAGTACTTC
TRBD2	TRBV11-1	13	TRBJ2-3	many	CASSLLGGDTQYF	TGTGCCAGCAGCTTGCTGGGGGGGGATACGCAGTATTTT
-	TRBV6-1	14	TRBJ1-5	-	CASSRDGFNQPQHF	TGTGCCAGCAGCCGGGACGGCTTCAATCAGCCCCAGCATTTT
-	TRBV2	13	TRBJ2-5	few	CASRVGFQETQYF	TGTGCCAGCAGGGTAGGATTCCAAGAGACCCAGTACTTC
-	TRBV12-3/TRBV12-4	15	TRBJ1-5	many	CASSFSAAGPQPQHF	TGTGCCAGCAGTTTTTCCGCTGCAGGCCCTCAGCCCCAGCATTTT
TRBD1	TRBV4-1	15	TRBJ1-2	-	CASSSQTGSNYGYTF	TGCGCCAGCAGCTCCCAGACAGGGAGTAACTATGGCTACACCTTC
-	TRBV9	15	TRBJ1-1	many	CASSVEPGVTTEAFF	TGTGCCAGCAGCGTAGAACCAGGGGTGACCACTGAAGCTTTCTTT
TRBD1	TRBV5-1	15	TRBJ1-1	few	CASTLTGAKNTEAFF	TGCGCCAGCACCTTGACAGGGGCAAAGAACACTGAAGCTTTCTTT
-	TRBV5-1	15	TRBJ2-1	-	CASSLVFSSYNEQFF	TGCGCCAGCAGCTTGGTCTTTAGCTCCTACAATGAGCAGTTCTTC
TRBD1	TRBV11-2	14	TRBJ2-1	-	CASSLGTGLFEQFF	TGTGCCAGCAGCTTAGGGACAGGTCTTTTTGAGCAGTTCTTC
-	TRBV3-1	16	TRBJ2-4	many	CASSQWGELAKNIQYF	TGTGCCAGCAGCCAATGGGGGGAGCTAGCCAAAAACATTCAGTACTTC
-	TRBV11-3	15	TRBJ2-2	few	CASSLDLGNTGELFF	TGTGCCAGCAGCTTAGATTTAGGAAACACCGGGGAGCTGTTTTTT
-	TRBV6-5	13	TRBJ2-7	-	CASSYRPAYEQYF	TGTGCCAGCAGTTACCGGCCCGCCTACGAGCAGTACTTC
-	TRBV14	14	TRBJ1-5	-	CASSQGGYNQPQHF	TGTGCCAGCAGCCAAGGGGGGTACAATCAGCCCCAGCATTTT
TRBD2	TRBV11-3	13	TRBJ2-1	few	CASSMQTSGGQFF	TGTGCCAGCAGCATGCAGACTAGCGGGGGGCAGTTCTTC
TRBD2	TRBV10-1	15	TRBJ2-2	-	CAREASGRNTGELFF	TGCGCCAGGGAGGCTAGCGGGAGGAACACCGGGGAGCTGTTTTTT
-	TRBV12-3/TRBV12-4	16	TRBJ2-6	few	CASIPLLGSGANVLTF	TGTGCCAGCATCCCACTCTTGGGCTCTGGGGCCAACGTCCTGACTTTC
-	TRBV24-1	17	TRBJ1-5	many	CATVGGSAGDSNQPQHF	TGTGCCACGGTGGGGGGCAGCGCCGGGGATAGCAATCAGCCCCAGCATTTT
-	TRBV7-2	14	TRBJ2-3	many	CASSARHSTDTQYF	TGTGCCAGCAGCGCTCGACACAGCACAGATACGCAGTATTTT
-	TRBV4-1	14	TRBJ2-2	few	CASSQDRRTGELFF	TGCGCCAGCAGCCAAGATAGGCGGACCGGGGAGCTGTTTTTT
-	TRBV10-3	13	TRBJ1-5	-	CATSSSLGGPQHF	TGTGCCACCAGTTCCAGTTTGGGGGGGCCCCAGCATTTT
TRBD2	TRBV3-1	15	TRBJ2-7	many	CASSPSGSGNYEQYF	TGTGCCAGCAGCCCCAGTGGTAGCGGGAATTACGAGCAGTACTTC
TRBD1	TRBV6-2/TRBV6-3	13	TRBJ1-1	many	CASTGTVMTEAFF	TGTGCCAGCACCGGGACAGTCATGACTGAAGCTTTCTTT
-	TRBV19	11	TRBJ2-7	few	CASSGRYEQYF	TGTGCCAGTAGTGGACGCTACGAGCAGTACTTC
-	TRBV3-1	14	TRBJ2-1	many	CASSQGDQGLEQFF	TGTGCCAGCAGCCAAGGCGACCAGGGGCTTGAGCAGTTCTTC
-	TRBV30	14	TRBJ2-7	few	CAWSRGRAYYEQYF	TGTGCCTGGAGTCGCGGCAGGGCCTACTACGAGCAGTACTTC
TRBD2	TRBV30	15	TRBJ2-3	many	CAWNHGGGGTDTQYF	TGTGCCTGGAACCACGGGGGGGGTGGCACAGATACGCAGTATTTT
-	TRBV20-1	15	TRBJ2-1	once	CSARSGSRPYNEQFF	TGCAGTGCTAGAAGTGGCTCGCGCCCCTACAATGAGCAGTTCTTC
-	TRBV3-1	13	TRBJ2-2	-	CASSQERTGELFF	TGTGCCAGCAGCCAAGAGAGGACCGGGGAGCTGTTTTTT
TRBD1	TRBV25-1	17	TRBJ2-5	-	CASSESQRDRGLETQYF	TGTGCCAGCAGTGAATCCCAGCGTGACAGGGGGTTAGAGACCCAGTACTTC
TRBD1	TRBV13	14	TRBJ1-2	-	CASRSTGGVNSYTF	TGTGCCAGCAGATCCACAGGGGGCGTTAATAGCTACACCTTC
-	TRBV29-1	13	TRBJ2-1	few	CSVRESSYNEQFF	TGCAGCGTGAGGGAAAGCTCCTACAATGAGCAGTTCTTC
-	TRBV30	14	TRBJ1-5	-	CAWGRDTGNQPQHF	TGTGCCTGGGGGAGGGACACCGGCAATCAGCCCCAGCATTTT
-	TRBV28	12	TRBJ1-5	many	CASSLSYQPQHF	TGTGCCAGCAGTTTATCCTATCAGCCCCAGCATTTT
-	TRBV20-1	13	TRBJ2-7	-	CSARGTENYEQYF	TGCAGTGCTAGAGGGACAGAAAATTACGAGCAGTACTTC
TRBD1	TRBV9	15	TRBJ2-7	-	CASSGSRQGVYEQYF	TGTGCCAGCAGCGGTTCCAGACAGGGTGTTTACGAGCAGTACTTC
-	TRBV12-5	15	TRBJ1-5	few	CASGLAGTTNQPQHF	TGTGCTAGTGGTTTGGCCGGAACAACTAATCAGCCCCAGCATTTT
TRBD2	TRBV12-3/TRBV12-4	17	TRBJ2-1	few	CASSLAHSGISYNEQFF	TGTGCCAGCAGTTTAGCGCATAGCGGGATCTCCTACAATGAGCAGTTCTTC
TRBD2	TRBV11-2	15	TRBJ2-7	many	CASSLMAGAYYEQYF	TGTGCCAGCAGCTTAATGGCGGGAGCCTACTACGAGCAGTACTTC
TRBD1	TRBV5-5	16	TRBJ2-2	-	CASSPGTGGQTGELFF	TGTGCCAGCAGCCCTGGGACAGGGGGCCAGACCGGGGAGCTGTTTTTT
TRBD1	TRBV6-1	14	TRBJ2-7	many	CASSKQGASNEQYF	TGTGCCAGCAGTAAACAGGGGGCTTCTAACGAGCAGTACTTC
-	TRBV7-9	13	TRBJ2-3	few	CASSLVETDTQYF	TGTGCCAGCAGCTTAGTAGAGACAGATACGCAGTATTTT
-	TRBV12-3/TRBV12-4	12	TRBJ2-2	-	CASSFITGELFF	TGTGCCAGCAGTTTTATCACCGGGGAGCTGTTTTTT
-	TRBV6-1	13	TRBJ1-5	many	CASTRQGNQPQHF	TGTGCCAGCACCCGACAGGGCAATCAGCCCCAGCATTTT
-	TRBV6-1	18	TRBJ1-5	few	CASSVLGTYDFLNQPQHF	TGTGCCAGCAGTGTACTAGGGACATACGATTTCCTAAATCAGCCCCAGCATTTT
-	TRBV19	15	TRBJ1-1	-	CASSRRGLGNTEAFF	TGTGCCAGTAGTAGGCGGGGTTTAGGGAACACTGAAGCTTTCTTT
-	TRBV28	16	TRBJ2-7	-	CASRSPQGRVSYEQYF	TGTGCCAGCAGATCCCCACAGGGCCGAGTCTCCTACGAGCAGTACTTC
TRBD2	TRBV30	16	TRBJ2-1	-	CAWSRVAGGVGNEQFF	TGTGCCTGGAGTAGGGTAGCGGGAGGGGTAGGAAATGAGCAGTTCTTC
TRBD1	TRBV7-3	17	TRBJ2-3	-	CASSPNRDRALAGTQYF	TGTGCCAGCAGCCCTAACCGGGACAGGGCCCTCGCAGGTACGCAGTATTTT
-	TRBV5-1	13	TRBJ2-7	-	CASSSSTGPGQYF	TGCGCCAGCAGCTCTTCGACCGGACCGGGGCAGTACTTC
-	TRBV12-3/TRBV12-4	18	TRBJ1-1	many	CASSIQGPWRSVNTEAFF	TGTGCCAGCAGCATACAGGGACCCTGGAGGTCGGTGAACACTGAAGCTTTCTTT
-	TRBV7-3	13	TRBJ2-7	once	CASSFGFGYGQYF	TGTGCCAGCAGCTTCGGATTCGGCTACGGGCAGTACTTC
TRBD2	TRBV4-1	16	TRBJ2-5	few	CASSQDPAGAGETQYF	TGCGCCAGCAGCCAAGACCCAGCGGGAGCAGGAGAGACCCAGTACTTC
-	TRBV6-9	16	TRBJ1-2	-	CASSIALTGFNYGYTF	TGTGCCAGCAGTATTGCCTTAACAGGGTTCAACTATGGCTACACCTTC
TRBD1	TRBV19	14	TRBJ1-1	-	CASRGQGAQTEAFF	TGTGCCAGTAGGGGACAGGGGGCGCAAACTGAAGCTTTCTTT